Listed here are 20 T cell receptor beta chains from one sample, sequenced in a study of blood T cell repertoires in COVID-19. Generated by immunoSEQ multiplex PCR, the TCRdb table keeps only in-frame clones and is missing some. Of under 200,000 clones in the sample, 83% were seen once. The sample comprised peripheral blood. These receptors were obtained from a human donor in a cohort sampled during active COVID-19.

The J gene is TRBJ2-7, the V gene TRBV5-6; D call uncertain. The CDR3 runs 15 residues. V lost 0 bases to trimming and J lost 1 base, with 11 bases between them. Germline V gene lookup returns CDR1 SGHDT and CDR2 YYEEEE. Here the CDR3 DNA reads TGTGCCAGCAGCTTGGCGGTTCGGTTATCCTACGAGCAGTACTTC. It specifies CASSLAVRLSYEQYF.

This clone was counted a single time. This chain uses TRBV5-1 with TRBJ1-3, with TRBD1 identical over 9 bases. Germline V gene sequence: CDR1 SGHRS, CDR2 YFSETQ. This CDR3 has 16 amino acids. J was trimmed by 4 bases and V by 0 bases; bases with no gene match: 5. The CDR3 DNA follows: TGCGCCAGCAGCTTGGCAGGACAGGGGAGAGGAAACACCATATATTTT. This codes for CASSLAGQGRGNTIYF.

The DNA of the CDR3 is TGTGCCAGCAGCCCATCCGGGACAGGGAGGTACGAGCAGTACTTC. Translated: CASSPSGTGRYEQYF. V and J are TRBV7-2 and TRBJ2-7; 9 bases are shared with TRBD1. Losses at the gene ends were 5 bases for V and 4 bases for J; bases not matched to a gene: 9. Germline V gene lookup returns CDR1 SGHTA and CDR2 FQGNSA. There are 15 residues in the CDR3.

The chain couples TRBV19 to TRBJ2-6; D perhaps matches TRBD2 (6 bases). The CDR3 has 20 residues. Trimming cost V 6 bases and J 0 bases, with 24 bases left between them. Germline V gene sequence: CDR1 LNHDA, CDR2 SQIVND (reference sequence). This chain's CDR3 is CASSPQHGGGLFSGANVLTF. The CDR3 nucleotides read TGTGCCAGTAGCCCCCAGCATGGGGGAGGTTTATTCTCTGGGGCCAACGTCCTGACTTTC.

This chain's CDR3 is CASSVGTRGPGETQYF. The CDR3 DNA reads as TGTGCCAGCAGCGTAGGGACCAGGGGGCCGGGCGAGACCCAGTACTTC. J is TRBJ2-5 and V is TRBV9; 8 bases line up with TRBD1. Germline trimming cut 0 bases from V and 5 bases from J; bases unmatched to any gene: 9. The CDR3 length is 16 residues. From germline, CDR1 is SGDLS and CDR2 YYNGEE.

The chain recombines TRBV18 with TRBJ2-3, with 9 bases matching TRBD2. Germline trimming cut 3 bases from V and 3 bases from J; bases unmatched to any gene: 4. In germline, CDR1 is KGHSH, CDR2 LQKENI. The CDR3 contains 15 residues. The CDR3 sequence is CASSPLAGPTDTQYF. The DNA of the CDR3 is TGTGCCAGCTCACCGCTAGCGGGACCTACAGATACGCAGTATTTT.

The CDR3 region is CASSLTGQNTEAFF. CDR3 nucleotides: TGTGCCAGCAGCCTGACAGGGCAGAACACTGAAGCTTTCTTT. This chain uses TRBV7-2 with TRBJ1-1, with 7 bases that match TRBD1. Germline-derived CDR1 and CDR2 are SGHTA and FQGNSA. After removal of 5 bases from V and 1 base from J, the junction contained 4 bases not matched to a gene. The CDR3 is 14 residues long. The variable domain in full, with the rest retrieved from reference TRBV7-2 and TRBJ1-1, is GAGVSQSPSNKVTEKGKDVELRCDPISGHTALYWYRQSLGQGLEFLIYFQGNSAPDKSGLPSDRFSAERTGGSVSTLTIQRTQQEDSAVYLCASSLTGQNTEAFFGQGTRLTVV.

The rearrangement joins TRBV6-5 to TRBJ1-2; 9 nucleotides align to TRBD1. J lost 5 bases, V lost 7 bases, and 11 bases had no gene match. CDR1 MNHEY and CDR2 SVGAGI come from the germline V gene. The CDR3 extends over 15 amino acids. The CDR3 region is CASTPDRGDPYGYTF. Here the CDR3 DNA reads TGTGCCAGCACCCCGGACAGGGGCGACCCTTATGGCTACACCTTC.

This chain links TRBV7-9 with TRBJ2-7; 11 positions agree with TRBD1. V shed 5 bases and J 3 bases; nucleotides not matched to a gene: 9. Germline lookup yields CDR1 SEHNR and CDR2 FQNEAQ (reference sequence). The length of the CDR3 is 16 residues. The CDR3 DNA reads TGTGCCAGCAGCCCCGAACCCGGGACAGGGGGCTACGAGCAGTACTTC. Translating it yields CASSPEPGTGGYEQYF.

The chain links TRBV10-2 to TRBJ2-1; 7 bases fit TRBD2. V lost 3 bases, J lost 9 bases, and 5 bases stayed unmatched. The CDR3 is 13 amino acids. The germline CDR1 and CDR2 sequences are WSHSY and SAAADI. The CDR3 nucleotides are TGCGCCAGCAGTGATAGCGGGCTAGGTGAGCAGTTCTTC. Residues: CASSDSGLGEQFF.

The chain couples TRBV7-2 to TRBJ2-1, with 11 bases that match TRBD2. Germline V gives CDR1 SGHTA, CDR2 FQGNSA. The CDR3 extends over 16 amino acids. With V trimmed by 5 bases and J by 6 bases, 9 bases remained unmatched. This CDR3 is CASSPGPGTSGNEQFF. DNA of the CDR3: TGTGCCAGCAGCCCAGGTCCCGGGACTAGCGGCAATGAGCAGTTCTTC.

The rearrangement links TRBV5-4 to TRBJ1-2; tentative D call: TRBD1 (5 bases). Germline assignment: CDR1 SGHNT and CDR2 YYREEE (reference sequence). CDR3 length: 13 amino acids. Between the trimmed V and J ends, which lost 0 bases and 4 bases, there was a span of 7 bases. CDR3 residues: CASSLGQLYGYTF. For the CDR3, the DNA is TGTGCCAGCAGCTTGGGACAGCTCTATGGCTACACCTTC.

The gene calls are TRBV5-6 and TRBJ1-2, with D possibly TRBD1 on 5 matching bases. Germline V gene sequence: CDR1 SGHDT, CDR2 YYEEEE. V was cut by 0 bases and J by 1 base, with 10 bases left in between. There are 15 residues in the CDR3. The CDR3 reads CASSLGTPLNYGYTF. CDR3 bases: TGTGCCAGCAGCTTGGGGACACCTCTTAACTATGGCTACACCTTC.

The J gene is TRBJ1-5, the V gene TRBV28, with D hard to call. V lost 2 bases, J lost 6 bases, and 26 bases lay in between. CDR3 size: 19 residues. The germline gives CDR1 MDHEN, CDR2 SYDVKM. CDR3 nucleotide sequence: TGTGCCAGCAGTTTAGCCAAAGACCGGGGTATTCTTTCGGCTCAGCCCCAGCATTTT. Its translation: CASSLAKDRGILSAQPQHF.

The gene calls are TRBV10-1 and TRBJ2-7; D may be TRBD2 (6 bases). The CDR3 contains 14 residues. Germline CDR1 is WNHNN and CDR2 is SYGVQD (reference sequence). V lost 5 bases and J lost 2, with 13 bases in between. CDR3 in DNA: TGCGCCAGCAGTCCCGGGACTGGAACCTACGAGCAGTACTTC. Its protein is CASSPGTGTYEQYF.

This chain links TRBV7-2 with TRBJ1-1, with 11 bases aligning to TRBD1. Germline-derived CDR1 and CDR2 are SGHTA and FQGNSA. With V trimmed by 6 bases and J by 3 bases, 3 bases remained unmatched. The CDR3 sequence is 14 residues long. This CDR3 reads CASRRDRGYTEAFF. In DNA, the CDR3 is TGTGCCAGCAGACGGGACAGGGGGTACACTGAAGCTTTCTTT.

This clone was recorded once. In DNA, the CDR3 is TGCGCCAGCAGCCAAGCTGGGGGGGGCGATGAAAAACTGTTTTTT. Translation: CASSQAGGGDEKLFF. This chain joins TRBV4-1 and TRBJ1-4; tentative D call: TRBD1 (6 bases). Trimming stripped 1 base from V and 6 bases from J, with 12 bases between. CDR1 and CDR2 (germline): MGHRA, YSYEKL. The CDR3 is made up of 15 amino acids.

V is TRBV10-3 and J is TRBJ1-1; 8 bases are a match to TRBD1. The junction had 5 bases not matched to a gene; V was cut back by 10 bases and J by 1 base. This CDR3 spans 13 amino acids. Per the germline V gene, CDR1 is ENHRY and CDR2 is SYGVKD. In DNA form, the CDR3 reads TGTGCCACCTCCGGGACAGGGAACACTGAAGCTTTCTTT. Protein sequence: CATSGTGNTEAFF.

This CDR3 is CASSPAGHSSNQPQHF. The DNA for the CDR3 is TGTGCCAGCTCACCAGCAGGACACAGTAGCAATCAGCCCCAGCATTTT. The gene calls are TRBV18 and TRBJ1-5; D might be TRBD1 (5 bases). Trimming stripped 2 bases from V and 0 bases from J, with 11 bases between. Per the germline V gene, CDR1 is KGHSH and CDR2 is LQKENI. The CDR3 loop spans 16 amino acids.

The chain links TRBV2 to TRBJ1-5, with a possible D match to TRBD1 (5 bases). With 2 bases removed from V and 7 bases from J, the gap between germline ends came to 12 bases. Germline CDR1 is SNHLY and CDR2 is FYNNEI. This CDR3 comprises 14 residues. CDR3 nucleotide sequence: TGTGCCAGCAGTGAATTGGCAGGGTCCCAGCCCCAGCATTTT. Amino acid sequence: CASSELAGSQPQHF.